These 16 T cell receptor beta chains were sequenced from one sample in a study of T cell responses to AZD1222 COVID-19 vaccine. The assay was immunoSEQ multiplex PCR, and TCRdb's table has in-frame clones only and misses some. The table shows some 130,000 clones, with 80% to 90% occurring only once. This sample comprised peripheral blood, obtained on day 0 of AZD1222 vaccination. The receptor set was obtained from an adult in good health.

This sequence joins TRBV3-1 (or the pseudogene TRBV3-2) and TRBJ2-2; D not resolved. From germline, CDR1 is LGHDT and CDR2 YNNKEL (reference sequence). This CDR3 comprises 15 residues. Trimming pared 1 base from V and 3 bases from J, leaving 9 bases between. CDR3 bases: TGTGCCAGCAGCCAAGGGACCAGATACACCGGGGAGCTGTTTTTT. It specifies CASSQGTRYTGELFF.

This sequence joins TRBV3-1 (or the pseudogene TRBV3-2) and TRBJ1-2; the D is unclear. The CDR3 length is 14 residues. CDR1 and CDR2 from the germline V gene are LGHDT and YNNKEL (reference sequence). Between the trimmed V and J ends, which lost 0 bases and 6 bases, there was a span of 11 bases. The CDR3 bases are TGTGCCAGCAGCCAAGAAGCCGGCCTTAATGGCTACACCTTC. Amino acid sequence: CASSQEAGLNGYTF.

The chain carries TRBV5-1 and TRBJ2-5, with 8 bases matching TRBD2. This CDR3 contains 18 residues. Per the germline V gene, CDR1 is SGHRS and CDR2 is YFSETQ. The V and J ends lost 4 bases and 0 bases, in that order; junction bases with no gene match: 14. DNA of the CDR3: TGCGCCAGCAGCAACCGTCGAAGCGGGGGAGGGTACCAAGAGACCCAGTACTTC. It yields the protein CASSNRRSGGGYQETQYF.

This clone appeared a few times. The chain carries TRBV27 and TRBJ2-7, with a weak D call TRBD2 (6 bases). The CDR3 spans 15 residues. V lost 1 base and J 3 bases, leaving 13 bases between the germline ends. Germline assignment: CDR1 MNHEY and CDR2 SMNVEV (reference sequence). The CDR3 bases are TGTGCCAGCAGTTTATTAGGGAGGCAGGGCTACGAGCAGTACTTC. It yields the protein CASSLLGRQGYEQYF.

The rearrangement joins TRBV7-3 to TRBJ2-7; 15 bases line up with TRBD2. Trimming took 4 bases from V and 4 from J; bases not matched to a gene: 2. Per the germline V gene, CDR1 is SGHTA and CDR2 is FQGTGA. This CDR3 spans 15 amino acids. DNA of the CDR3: TGTGCCAGCAGCTGGGGACTAGCGGGAGGTTACGAGCAGTACTTC. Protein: CASSWGLAGGYEQYF.

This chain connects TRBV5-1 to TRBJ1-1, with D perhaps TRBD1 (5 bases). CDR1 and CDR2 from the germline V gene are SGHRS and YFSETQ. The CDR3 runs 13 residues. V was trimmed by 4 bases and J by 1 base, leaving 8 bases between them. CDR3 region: CASSPGQNTEAFF. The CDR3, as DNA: TGCGCCAGCAGCCCCGGACAGAACACTGAAGCTTTCTTT.

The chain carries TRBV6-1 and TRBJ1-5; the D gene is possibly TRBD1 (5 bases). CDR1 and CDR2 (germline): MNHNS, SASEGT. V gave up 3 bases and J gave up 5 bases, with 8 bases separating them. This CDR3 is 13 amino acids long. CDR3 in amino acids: CASSEFRDQPQHF. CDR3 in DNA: TGTGCCAGCAGTGAGTTCAGGGATCAGCCCCAGCATTTT.

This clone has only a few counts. This chain's CDR3 is CASSLEPRALEQYF. CDR3 coding DNA: TGTGCCAGCAGCTTGGAGCCGCGGGCCCTCGAGCAGTACTTC. The rearrangement uses TRBV5-8 and TRBJ2-7, with D perhaps TRBD2 (5 bases). V shed 0 bases and J shed 6 bases, with 13 bases lying between them. Germline V CDR1 and CDR2: SGHTS, YDEGEE. The CDR3 has 14 residues.

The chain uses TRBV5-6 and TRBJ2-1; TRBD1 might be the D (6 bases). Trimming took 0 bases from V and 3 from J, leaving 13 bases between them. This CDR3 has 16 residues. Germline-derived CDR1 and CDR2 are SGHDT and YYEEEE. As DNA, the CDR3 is TGTGCCAGCAGCTTGGATTTGACAGGTTTCTACAATGAGCAGTTCTTC. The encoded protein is CASSLDLTGFYNEQFF.

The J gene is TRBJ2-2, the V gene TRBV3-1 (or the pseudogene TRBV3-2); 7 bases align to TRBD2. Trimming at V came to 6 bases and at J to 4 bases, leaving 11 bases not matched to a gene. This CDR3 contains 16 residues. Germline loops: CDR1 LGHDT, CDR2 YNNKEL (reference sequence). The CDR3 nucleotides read TGTGCCAGCAGAAAAACGATGGGGGGGAGCACCGGGGAGCTGTTTTTT. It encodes CASRKTMGGSTGELFF.

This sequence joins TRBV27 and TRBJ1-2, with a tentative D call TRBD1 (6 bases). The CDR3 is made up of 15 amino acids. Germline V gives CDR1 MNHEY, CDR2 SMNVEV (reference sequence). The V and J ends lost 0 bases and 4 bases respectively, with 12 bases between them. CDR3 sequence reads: CASSLSGGRIYGYTF. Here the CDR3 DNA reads TGTGCCAGCAGTTTATCGGGGGGGCGCATCTATGGCTACACCTTC.

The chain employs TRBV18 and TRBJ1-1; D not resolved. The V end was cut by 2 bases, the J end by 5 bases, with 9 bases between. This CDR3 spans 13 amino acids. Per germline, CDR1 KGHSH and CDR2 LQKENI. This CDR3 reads CASSPNQVTEAFF. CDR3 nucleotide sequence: TGTGCCAGCTCACCAAACCAGGTAACTGAAGCTTTCTTT.

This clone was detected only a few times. CDR3 protein: CASRGENYYGYTF. The CDR3 DNA reads as TGCGCCAGCCGGGGAGAAAACTACTATGGCTACACCTTC. The chain is built from TRBV5-1 and TRBJ1-2; D gene ambiguous. The germline V gene has CDR1 SGHRS and CDR2 YFSETQ. This CDR3 comprises 13 residues. Deletions cut 7 bases from V and 3 bases from J, with 13 bases between.

Here the CDR3 reads CASSQDGRASYNEQFF. Here the CDR3 DNA reads TGTGCCAGCAGCCAAGACGGGAGGGCCTCCTACAATGAGCAGTTCTTC. V and J are TRBV3-1 (or the pseudogene TRBV3-2) and TRBJ2-1; 8 nucleotides align to TRBD2. From germline, CDR1 is LGHDT and CDR2 YNNKEL (reference sequence). V shed 0 bases and J 0 bases; nucleotides not matched to a gene: 1. The CDR3 runs 16 residues.

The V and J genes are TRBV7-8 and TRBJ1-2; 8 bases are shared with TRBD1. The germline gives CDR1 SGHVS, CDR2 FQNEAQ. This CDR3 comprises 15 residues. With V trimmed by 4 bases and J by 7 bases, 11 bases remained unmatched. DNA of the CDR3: TGTGCCAGCAGCTCATCAGGGGGCCGGCGAGGTGGCTACACCTTC. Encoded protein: CASSSSGGRRGGYTF.

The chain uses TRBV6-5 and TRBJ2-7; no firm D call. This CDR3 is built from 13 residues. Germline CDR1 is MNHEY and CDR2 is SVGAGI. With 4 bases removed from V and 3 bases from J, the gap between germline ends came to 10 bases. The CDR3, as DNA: TGTGCCAGCAGTTCTGACGTCCTCTACGAGCAGTACTTC. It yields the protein CASSSDVLYEQYF.